Listed below are T cell receptor beta chains from one sample, sequenced in a study of a mutant IDH1 vaccine in newly diagnosed glioma. The repertoire was sequenced with immunoSEQ multiplex PCR; TCRdb's copy has only in-frame clones and lacks some. This sample has about 92,000 clones; 80% to 90% occur once, and the top ten carry approximately 8%. The sequencing used PBMCs, collected from a glioma patient treated with radiotherapy, temozolomide or both. Every receptor here comes from a woman in her forties or fifties with glioma. CDR3s include the opening cysteine and the closing phenylalanine or tryptophan. Each record gives: D gene, V gene, clone size, J gene, CDR3 DNA, CDR3 protein. D genes are given only for firm matches. Size values are once, few and many counts, or a class for expanded clones, and some rows have none.

d_gene: .
v_gene: TRBV5-1
abundance: .
j_gene: TRBJ1-1
CDR3nt: TGCGCCAGCAGCCTGGGGGATCGACGATCCGAAGCTTTCTTT
CDR3aa: CASSLGDRRSEAFF

d_gene: TRBD2
v_gene: TRBV7-6
abundance: .
j_gene: TRBJ2-5
CDR3nt: TGTGCCAGCAGCCCGCGGGGGGGACCGGAGACCCAGTACTTC
CDR3aa: CASSPRGGPETQYF

d_gene: .
v_gene: TRBV2
abundance: few
j_gene: TRBJ2-7
CDR3nt: TGTGCCAGCCACCAGGAGGGGAGTATGGAGCAGTACTTC
CDR3aa: CASHQEGSMEQYF

d_gene: .
v_gene: TRBV4-3
abundance: .
j_gene: TRBJ2-7
CDR3nt: TGCGCCAGCAGCCAAGATTCCCTATCCTACGAGCAGTACTTC
CDR3aa: CASSQDSLSYEQYF

d_gene: .
v_gene: TRBV28
abundance: .
j_gene: TRBJ1-3
CDR3nt: TGTGCCAGCAGTCCGAGGGGGAAAGCCGGAAACACCATATATTTT
CDR3aa: CASSPRGKAGNTIYF

d_gene: TRBD1
v_gene: TRBV7-7
abundance: .
j_gene: TRBJ2-5
CDR3nt: TGTGCCAGCAGCCAGACAGGGGGCATCGAGACCCAGTACTTC
CDR3aa: CASSQTGGIETQYF

d_gene: .
v_gene: TRBV4-1
abundance: few
j_gene: TRBJ2-3
CDR3nt: TGCGCCAGCAGCCAAGGCACTTCACCCGATACGCAGTATTTT
CDR3aa: CASSQGTSPDTQYF

d_gene: .
v_gene: TRBV19
abundance: .
j_gene: TRBJ1-5
CDR3nt: TGTGCCAGTAGAACAACAGGGATCGGCAATCAGCCCCAGCATTTT
CDR3aa: CASRTTGIGNQPQHF

d_gene: TRBD2
v_gene: TRBV27
abundance: once
j_gene: TRBJ2-7
CDR3nt: TGTGCCACCTCAACGGGACTAGCGGGTTACGAGCAGTACTTC
CDR3aa: CATSTGLAGYEQYF

d_gene: .
v_gene: TRBV6-5
abundance: .
j_gene: TRBJ2-7
CDR3nt: TGTGCCAGCAGTTACTCATTCGAACAAGACTACGAGCAGTACTTC
CDR3aa: CASSYSFEQDYEQYF